These 21 T cell receptor beta chains were sequenced from one sample in a study of OX40 agonist ivuxolimab in advanced cancers. The assay was immunoSEQ multiplex PCR, and TCRdb's table has in-frame clones only and misses some. Of 55,000 to 80,000 clones listed, about 89% are singletons. This sample comprised CD4+ or CD8+ T cells sorted from blood, obtained in a trial of the OX40 agonist ivuxolimab. The origin of the receptors is an adult with an advanced solid tumor such as melanoma, head and neck, liver or kidney cancer.

V and J are TRBV6-1 and TRBJ1-5; D possibly corresponds to TRBD1 (6 bases). The CDR3 has 11 residues. Germline loops: CDR1 MNHNS, CDR2 SASEGT. With 7 bases removed from V and 5 bases from J, the gap between germline ends came to 6 bases. CDR3 nucleotide sequence: TGTGCCAGCAAGGGGGATCAGCCCCAGCATTTT. Translation gives CASKGDQPQHF.

The chain combines TRBV7-6 with TRBJ1-4; D is possibly TRBD1 (5 bases). The germline V and J ends were trimmed by 1 base and 0 bases, with 12 bases remaining between them. The germline CDR1 and CDR2 sequences are SGHVS and FNYEAQ. The CDR3 has 17 amino acids. CDR3 loop: CASSLDGGEATNEKLFF. The CDR3 nucleotides are TGTGCCAGCAGCTTAGATGGGGGGGAGGCAACTAATGAAAAACTGTTTTTT.

The V gene is TRBV10-3, the J gene TRBJ1-1; TRBD1 matches at 9 bases. The V segment lost 7 bases and the J segment 1 base; nucleotides outside the gene matches: 7. Germline CDR1 and CDR2: ENHRY and SYGVKD. The CDR3 covers 15 residues. The CDR3 DNA is TGTGCCATCACCGCAAGGACAGGGGCGAACACTGAAGCTTTCTTT. It codes for CAITARTGANTEAFF.

The J gene is TRBJ2-2, the V gene TRBV6-1, with D unresolved. This CDR3 has 13 amino acids. Germline loops: CDR1 MNHNS, CDR2 SASEGT. Trimming took off 7 bases at V and 2 bases at J, with 8 bases between the two ends. CDR3 amino acids: CASIGLNTGELFF. CDR3 sequence (DNA): TGTGCCAGCATCGGGCTTAACACCGGGGAGCTGTTTTTT.

The chain recombines TRBV5-4 with TRBJ2-3, with 9 bases lining up with TRBD2. In germline, CDR1 is SGHNT, CDR2 YYREEE (reference sequence). The CDR3 loop spans 14 amino acids. V dropped 4 bases and J dropped 6; count of bases not matched to a gene: 6. The CDR3 sequence is CASSEASGDDTQYF. In DNA form, the CDR3 reads TGTGCCAGCAGCGAAGCTAGCGGGGACGATACGCAGTATTTT.

The rearrangement links TRBV11-2 to TRBJ2-3; 8 bases map to TRBD2. V was clipped by 1 base and J by 9 bases; unmatched bases: 0. The CDR3 loop spans 12 amino acids. Germline V lookup: CDR1 SGHAT, CDR2 FQNNGV. The CDR3 coding sequence is TGTGCCAGCAGCTTAGGGACTAGCACGCAGTATTTT. It codes for CASSLGTSTQYF.

The genes are TRBV29-1 and TRBJ1-1; D is perhaps TRBD1 (5 bases). Germline lookup yields CDR1 SQVTM and CDR2 ANQGSEA. CDR3 size: 13 residues. V shed 5 bases and J shed 1 base, with 11 bases lying between them. CDR3 bases: TGCAGCGTTTTTTTGCAGGGGAACACTGAAGCTTTCTTT. Its translation: CSVFLQGNTEAFF.

This clone was detected only once. This chain joins TRBV7-9 and TRBJ2-3, with TRBD2 as a possible D gene (7 bases). The CDR3 has 15 amino acids. Germline lookup yields CDR1 SEHNR and CDR2 FQNEAQ (reference sequence). With 2 bases removed from V and 3 bases from J, the gap between germline ends came to 12 bases. The CDR3 loop reads CASSLMAGATDTQYF. For the CDR3, the DNA is TGTGCCAGCAGCTTAATGGCGGGGGCTACAGATACGCAGTATTTT.

The chain combines TRBV15 with TRBJ2-5, with D perhaps TRBD1 (5 bases). Trimming took off 0 bases at V and 0 bases at J, with 8 bases between the two ends. This CDR3 is built from 15 residues. Germline CDR1 reads LNHNV; CDR2 reads YYDKDF (reference sequence). The CDR3 reads CATSRDPGYQETQYF. CDR3 sequence (DNA): TGTGCCACCAGCAGAGACCCAGGGTACCAAGAGACCCAGTACTTC.

The DNA of the CDR3 is TGTGCCAGCAGCTGGCAGATGAACACTGAAGCTTTCTTT. Its translation: CASSWQMNTEAFF. This chain uses TRBV11-2 with TRBJ1-1; D gene ambiguous. Trimming cost V 4 bases and J 0 bases, with 6 bases left between them. This CDR3 has 13 residues. CDR1 SGHAT and CDR2 FQNNGV come from the germline V gene.

This clone was counted only a few times. This chain joins TRBV30 and TRBJ1-5; 10 nucleotides match TRBD1. Trimming cost V 5 bases and J 9 bases; bases outside gene matches: 7. Germline-derived CDR1 and CDR2 are GTSNPN and SVGIG (reference sequence). The CDR3 runs to 13 residues. DNA of the CDR3: TGTGCCTGGGGGGACAGGGGCTCTTCGCCCCAGCATTTT. It codes for CAWGDRGSSPQHF.

The gene calls are TRBV28 and TRBJ1-1; weak D call: TRBD1 (6 bases). CDR1 and CDR2 from the germline V gene are MDHEN and SYDVKM. The V gene lost 6 bases and the J gene lost 11 bases, with 19 bases spanning the gap. The CDR3 loop spans 13 amino acids. CDR3 in DNA: TGTGCCAGCAGGGCCGCTCAGGGGCTCTACGCTTTCTTT. The encoded protein is CASRAAQGLYAFF.

The V and J genes are TRBV10-3 and TRBJ2-1; D might be TRBD2 (6 bases). Trimming took off 10 bases at V and 4 bases at J, with 17 bases between the two ends. This CDR3 is 14 amino acids long. Germline lookup yields CDR1 ENHRY and CDR2 SYGVKD. The CDR3 region is CATVADPVYNEQFF. DNA of the CDR3: TGTGCCACCGTAGCGGACCCAGTTTACAATGAGCAGTTCTTC.

As regards this clone: The limits of the CDR3 on the DNA are not certain, so only TCRdb's listed CDR3 is given. The V and J genes are TRBV18 and TRBJ1-1. The CDR3 is made up of 12 amino acids, end residues included. Germline values: CDR1 KGHSH, CDR2 LQKENI. CDR3 sequence reads: CASSSGSTEAFF.

The genes are TRBV7-3 and TRBJ2-7; D gene uncertain. The length of the CDR3 is 19 residues. V lost 2 bases, J lost 0 bases, and 23 bases lay in between. Germline lookup yields CDR1 SGHTA and CDR2 FQGTGA. The DNA for the CDR3 is TGTGCCAGCAGCTTAGAAGTCGTGGAGTCGAGCGTCTCCTCCTACGAGCAGTACTTC. Protein product: CASSLEVVESSVSSYEQYF.

The rearrangement uses TRBV5-6 and TRBJ2-7; D is unclear. V was trimmed by 0 bases and J by 0 bases, leaving 7 bases between them. Germline-derived CDR1 and CDR2 are SGHDT and YYEEEE. The CDR3 runs to 14 residues. CDR3 in amino acids: CASSLEVDSYEQYF. The CDR3 nucleotides read TGTGCCAGCAGCTTGGAGGTCGACTCCTACGAGCAGTACTTC.

This clone was counted only a few times. The chain couples TRBV11-2 to TRBJ2-1; a weak D match, TRBD2 (5 bases). Germline values: CDR1 SGHAT, CDR2 FQNNGV. The CDR3 length is 16 residues. Trimming took 1 base from V and 2 from J, leaving 12 bases between them. CDR3: CASSLVGGSPYNEQFF. In DNA, the CDR3 is TGTGCCAGCAGCTTAGTTGGTGGGAGCCCCTACAATGAGCAGTTCTTC.

The chain employs TRBV5-4 and TRBJ1-2; D might be TRBD1 (5 bases). Trimming shortened V by 4 bases and J by 5 bases, and 12 bases separated the two germline ends. The CDR3 totals 13 residues. Germline CDR1 reads SGHNT; CDR2 reads YYREEE (reference sequence). The CDR3 is CASSLQGAYGYTF. DNA of the CDR3: TGTGCCAGCAGCCTTCAGGGAGCTTATGGCTACACCTTC. Full variable domain (missing parts from reference TRBV5-4 and TRBJ1-2): ETGVTQSPTHLIKTRGQQVTLRCSSQSGHNTVSWYQQALGQGPQFIFQYYREEENGRGNFPPRFSGLQFPNYSSELNVNALELDDSALYLCASSLQGAYGYTFGSGTRLTVV.

The chain recombines TRBV6-6 with TRBJ1-1; D unclear. The length of the CDR3 is 15 residues. Trimming left V 6 bases short and J 0 bases short, with 14 bases between. Germline-derived CDR1 and CDR2 are MNHNY and SVGAGI (reference sequence). CDR3 sequence: CASSRPGRLNTEAFF. The CDR3 DNA follows: TGTGCCAGCAGCCGTCCCGGACGACTGAACACTGAAGCTTTCTTT.

The chain is built from TRBV7-2 and TRBJ2-7; 7 bases map to TRBD2. The CDR3 has 15 amino acids. The germline CDR1 and CDR2 sequences are SGHTA and FQGNSA. Germline trimming cut 1 base from V and 3 bases from J; bases unmatched to any gene: 6. Here the CDR3 reads CASSLEGGGSYEQYF. The CDR3 DNA reads TGTGCCAGCAGCTTAGAGGGCGGCGGGAGCTACGAGCAGTACTTC.

The rearrangement uses TRBV4-1 and TRBJ1-3, with D uncertain. The CDR3 runs to 12 residues. Trimming cost V 1 base and J 8 bases, with 6 bases left between them. The germline V gene encodes CDR1 MGHRA and CDR2 YSYEKL. CDR3 sequence: CASSQGYHTIYF. CDR3 nucleotide sequence: TGCGCCAGCAGCCAAGGGTATCACACCATATATTTT.